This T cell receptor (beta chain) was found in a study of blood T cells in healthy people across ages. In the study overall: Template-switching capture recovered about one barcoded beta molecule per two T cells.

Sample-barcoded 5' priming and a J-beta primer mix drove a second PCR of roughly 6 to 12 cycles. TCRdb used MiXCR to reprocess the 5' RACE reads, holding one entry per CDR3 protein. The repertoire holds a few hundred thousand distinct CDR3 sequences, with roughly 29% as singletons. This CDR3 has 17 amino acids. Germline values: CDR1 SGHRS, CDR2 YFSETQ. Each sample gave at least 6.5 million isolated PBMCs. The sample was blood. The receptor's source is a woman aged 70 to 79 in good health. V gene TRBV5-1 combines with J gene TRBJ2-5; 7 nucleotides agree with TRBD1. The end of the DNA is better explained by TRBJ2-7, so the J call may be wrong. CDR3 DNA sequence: TGCGCCAGCAGCTCAATATACAGCAAAGACAGGGCCCACGAGCAGTACTTC. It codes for CASSSIYSKDRAHEQYF.